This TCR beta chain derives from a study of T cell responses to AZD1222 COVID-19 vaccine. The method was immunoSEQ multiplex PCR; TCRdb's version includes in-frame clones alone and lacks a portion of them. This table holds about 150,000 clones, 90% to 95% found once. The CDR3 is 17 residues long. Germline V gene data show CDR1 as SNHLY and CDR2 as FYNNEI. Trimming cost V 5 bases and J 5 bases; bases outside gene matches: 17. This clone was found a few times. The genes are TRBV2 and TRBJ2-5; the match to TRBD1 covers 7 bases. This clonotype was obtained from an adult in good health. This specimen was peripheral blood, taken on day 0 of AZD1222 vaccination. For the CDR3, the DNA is TGTGCCAGCAGTCCGGCCCCCGACAGGGAAGGGCAGGAGACCCAGTACTTC. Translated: CASSPAPDREGQETQYF.